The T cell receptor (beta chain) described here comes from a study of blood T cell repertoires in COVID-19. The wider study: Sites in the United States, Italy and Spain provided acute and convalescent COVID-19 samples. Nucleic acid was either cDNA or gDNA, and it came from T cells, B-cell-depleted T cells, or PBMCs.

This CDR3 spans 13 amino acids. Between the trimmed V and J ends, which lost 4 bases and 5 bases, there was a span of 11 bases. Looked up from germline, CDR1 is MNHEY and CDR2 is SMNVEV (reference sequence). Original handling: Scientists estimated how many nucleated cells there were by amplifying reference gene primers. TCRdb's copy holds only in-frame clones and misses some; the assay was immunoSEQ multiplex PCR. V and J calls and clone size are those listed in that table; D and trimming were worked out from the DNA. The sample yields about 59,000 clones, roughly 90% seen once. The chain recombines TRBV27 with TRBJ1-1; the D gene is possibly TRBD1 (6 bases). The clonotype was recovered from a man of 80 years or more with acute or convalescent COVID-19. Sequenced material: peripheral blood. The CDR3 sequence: CASSSQGRTEAFF. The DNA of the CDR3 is TGTGCCAGCAGTTCACAGGGAAGGACTGAAGCTTTCTTT.